This entry lists 21 T cell receptor beta chains sequenced from one sample in a study of T-cell reconstitution after alpha-beta-depleted transplantation in children. It was with unique molecular identifiers that the TCRbeta library was prepared. TCRdb re-called the PCR reads through MiXCR, storing one row per CDR3 protein. The sample lists approximately 520,000 distinct CDR3 sequences, about 33% occurring once. The source was PBMCs from the stem cell graft donor, collected from the stem cell graft. All receptors derive from a human donor who donated a stem cell graft to a child with aplastic anemia.

The genes are TRBV6-2 or TRBV6-3 and TRBJ2-1, with TRBD2 matching 12 bases. Germline V gene sequence: CDR1 MNHEY, CDR2 SVGEGT. The V and J ends lost 5 bases and 5 bases, in that order; junction bases with no gene match: 4. The CDR3 contains 15 residues. The CDR3 coding sequence is TGTGCCAGCAGTAAGGGACTAGCGGGCAACAATGAGCAGTTCTTC. As protein: CASSKGLAGNNEQFF.

There are a few counts of this clonotype. The gene calls are TRBV7-2 and TRBJ1-5; D is undetermined. Germline CDR1 and CDR2: SGHTA and FQGNSA. This CDR3 region has 15 residues. Trimming removed 5 bases at V and 6 bases at J, with 17 bases between. CDR3 coding DNA: TGTGCCAGCAGCCCGACTGAGGTTTCGGGTCAGCCCCAGCATTTT. Its protein is CASSPTEVSGQPQHF.

The chain uses TRBV11-2 and TRBJ2-2; perhaps TRBD2 as D (5 bases). Germline CDR1 and CDR2: SGHAT and FQNNGV. The ends were cut back, 5 bases at V and 3 bases at J, with 16 bases in the middle. This CDR3 comprises 16 residues. CDR3: CASSPSSDSYTGELFF. The CDR3 coding sequence is TGTGCCAGCAGCCCCAGTAGCGACTCGTACACCGGGGAGCTGTTTTTT.

This clonotype was seen more than once but under ten times. J is TRBJ2-7 and V is TRBV5-1; no definite D call. Germline V CDR1 and CDR2: SGHRS, YFSETQ. The length of the CDR3 is 13 residues. V lost 0 bases to trimming and J lost 3 bases, with 7 bases between them. Here the CDR3 reads CASSLGNSYEQYF. CDR3 in DNA: TGCGCCAGCAGCTTGGGGAATAGCTACGAGCAGTACTTC.

The chain recombines TRBV7-3 with TRBJ2-7; 8 bases map to TRBD1. CDR3 length: 15 amino acids. Germline assignment: CDR1 SGHTA and CDR2 FQGTGA. The V and J ends lost 0 bases and 3 bases, in that order; junction bases with no gene match: 4. In nucleotides, the CDR3 is TGTGCCAGCAGCTTAACAGGGACAGGACGCTACGAGCAGTACTTC. As protein: CASSLTGTGRYEQYF.

This clonotype was detected a few times. The rearrangement joins TRBV3-1 to TRBJ1-2, with D tentatively TRBD1 (5 bases). The CDR3 has 16 residues. From germline, CDR1 is LGHDT and CDR2 YNNKEL (reference sequence). With 4 bases removed from V and 2 bases from J, the gap between germline ends came to 17 bases. The CDR3 protein is CASSPNPGRGNYGYTF. CDR3 DNA: TGTGCCAGCAGCCCGAACCCAGGGAGAGGGAACTATGGCTACACCTTC.

The chain combines TRBV12-3 or TRBV12-4 with TRBJ2-1; D may be TRBD1 or TRBD2 (5 bases each). V gave up 5 bases and J gave up 8 bases, with 10 bases separating them. The CDR3 has 12 amino acids. DNA for the CDR3: TGTGCCAGCAGTCCTTTGGGGGATGAGCAGTTCTTC. Its protein product is CASSPLGDEQFF.

The table lists this clonotype with a few counts. J is TRBJ2-7 and V is TRBV15, with D unclear. CDR1 and CDR2 from the germline V gene are LNHNV and YYDKDF (reference sequence). V dropped 0 bases and J dropped 3 bases, with 6 bases sitting between them. The length of the CDR3 is 13 residues. CDR3 nucleotides: TGTGCCACCAGCAGAGATGGGCTCTACGAGCAGTACTTC. Amino acids: CATSRDGLYEQYF. Based on the CDR3 plus reference TRBV15 and TRBJ2-7, the full variable domain is DAMVIQNPRYQVTQFGKPVTLSCSQTLNHNVMYWYQQKSSQAPKLLFHYYDKDFNNEADTPDNFQSRRPNTSFCFLDIRSPGLGDTAMYLCATSRDGLYEQYFGPGTRLTVT.

The chain uses TRBV29-1 and TRBJ2-7, with D uncertain. Germline-derived CDR1 and CDR2 are SQVTM and ANQGSEA. The length of the CDR3 is 13 residues. V was trimmed by 7 bases and J by 0 bases, leaving 13 bases between them. In DNA, the CDR3 is TGCAGCGCAAAGGTCGGCCCCTCCTACGAGCAGTACTTC. Translated: CSAKVGPSYEQYF.

This clonotype has just a few counts. V is TRBV5-4 and J is TRBJ2-1, with a tentative D call TRBD1 (5 bases). The CDR3 extends over 14 amino acids. Germline lookup yields CDR1 SGHNT and CDR2 YYREEE (reference sequence). Trimming removed 7 bases from V and 5 bases from J, with 16 bases in between. The CDR3 loop is CASQTDSDHNEQFF. The CDR3, as DNA: TGTGCCAGCCAAACCGACAGTGATCACAATGAGCAGTTCTTC.

The J gene is TRBJ2-3, the V gene TRBV6-1; the match to TRBD2 covers 9 bases. V lost 7 bases, J lost 2 bases, and 7 bases stayed unmatched. Germline CDR1 MNHNS, CDR2 SASEGT. This CDR3 is built from 15 residues. CDR3 amino acids: CASKPLAGYTDTQYF. The CDR3 DNA reads as TGTGCCAGCAAGCCTCTAGCGGGGTACACAGATACGCAGTATTTT.

V and J are TRBV20-1 and TRBJ2-1, with a weak D call TRBD1 (6 bases). The CDR3 extends over 13 amino acids. Germline lookup yields CDR1 DFQATT and CDR2 SNEGSKA (reference sequence). V was pared by 3 bases and J by 6 bases, with 12 bases between. CDR3 sequence reads: CSARTGTTNEQFF. The CDR3 region has the DNA TGCAGTGCTAGGACCGGGACAACCAATGAGCAGTTCTTC.

This rearrangement joins TRBV20-1 to TRBJ1-5; no definite D call. V dropped 7 bases and J dropped 0 bases, with 13 bases sitting between them. The CDR3 length is 14 residues. CDR1 and CDR2 from the germline V gene are DFQATT and SNEGSKA (reference sequence). The CDR3 DNA is TGCAGTGGCTCGCGTCTCCTTAGCAATCAGCCCCAGCATTTT. Amino acids: CSGSRLLSNQPQHF.

The genes are TRBV7-2 and TRBJ2-5, with D possibly called TRBD1 or TRBD2 (5 bases each). This CDR3 comprises 14 residues. Between the trimmed V and J ends, which lost 5 bases and 5 bases, there was a span of 15 bases. CDR1 is SGHTA, CDR2 FQGNSA, per germline. The CDR3 protein is CASSLWGSEETQYF. The CDR3 DNA reads TGTGCCAGCAGCCTCTGGGGGAGCGAGGAGACCCAGTACTTC.

The chain employs TRBV6-1 and TRBJ1-4; tentative D call: TRBD1 (5 bases). V lost 6 bases and J lost 4, with 15 bases in between. This CDR3 is built from 15 residues. Germline V gives CDR1 MNHNS, CDR2 SASEGT. The CDR3 reads CASSLSRTRNEKLFF. The CDR3 DNA sequence: TGTGCCAGCAGCCTATCGCGGACACGTAATGAAAAACTGTTTTTT.

This clonotype was recorded a few times. CDR3 protein: CAWRRDRGLSTEAFF. In DNA form, the CDR3 reads TGTGCCTGGAGACGGGACAGGGGGCTGAGCACTGAAGCTTTCTTT. The chain is built from TRBV30 and TRBJ1-1; 12 positions match TRBD1. Looked up from germline, CDR1 is GTSNPN and CDR2 is SVGIG (reference sequence). With V trimmed by 3 bases and J by 4 bases, 6 bases remained unmatched. The CDR3 has 15 residues.

This clonotype was found a few times. This rearrangement joins TRBV27 to TRBJ1-2, with D possibly TRBD1 on 5 matching bases. V was trimmed by 5 bases and J by 3 bases, leaving 13 bases between them. The CDR3 sequence is 14 residues long. Germline loops: CDR1 MNHEY, CDR2 SMNVEV (reference sequence). CDR3 region: CASSDAGSHYGYTF. The CDR3 region has the DNA TGTGCCAGCAGTGACGCAGGGTCACACTATGGCTACACCTTC.

The rearrangement uses TRBV27 and TRBJ2-7; no clear D. There are 13 residues in the CDR3. The germline V gene has CDR1 MNHEY and CDR2 SMNVEV (reference sequence). The V and J ends lost 3 bases and 3 bases respectively, with 9 bases between them. In DNA form, the CDR3 reads TGTGCCAGCAGTTTGGGCTTTAACTACGAGCAGTACTTC. It translates to CASSLGFNYEQYF.

The chain is built from TRBV5-5 and TRBJ2-5; 9 positions match TRBD1. This CDR3 contains 14 residues. Germline loops: CDR1 SGHKS, CDR2 YYEKEE (reference sequence). Trimming cost V 3 bases and J 5 bases; bases outside gene matches: 5. The CDR3 coding sequence is TGTGCCAGCAGCTGGACAGGGGATGGGGAGACCCAGTACTTC. As protein: CASSWTGDGETQYF.

This clonotype came up a few times. V usage is TRBV27 and J usage is TRBJ1-5, with TRBD1 as a possible D gene (5 bases). Between the trimmed V and J ends, which lost 2 bases and 7 bases, there was a span of 12 bases. The CDR3 has 14 amino acids. The germline CDR1 and CDR2 sequences are MNHEY and SMNVEV (reference sequence). This CDR3 is CASSLQGARQPQHF. Here the CDR3 DNA reads TGTGCCAGCAGTTTACAGGGAGCGAGGCAGCCCCAGCATTTT.

The rearrangement links TRBV6-5 to TRBJ1-1; the match to TRBD1 covers 8 bases. V was clipped by 11 bases and J by 7 bases; unmatched bases: 9. Germline assignment: CDR1 MNHEY and CDR2 SVGAGI. The CDR3 has 12 amino acids. CDR3 nucleotides: TGTGCCTCCCTCAGGGGGCGCGATGAAGCTTTCTTT. Translating gives CASLRGRDEAFF.